This TCR beta chain came from a study of T-cell reconstitution after alpha-beta-depleted transplantation in children. The authors prepared the TCRbeta library with unique molecular identifiers. TCRdb re-called the PCR reads with MiXCR, one entry per CDR3 protein. Among hundreds of thousands of distinct CDR3 sequences listed, roughly 13% were seen once. This clonotype was seen a few times. The antigen is undetermined. The ends lost 2 bases at V and 6 bases at J; junction bases unmatched: 8. This CDR3 is built from 16 residues. Germline loops: CDR1 LNHNV, CDR2 YYDKDF (reference sequence). Points from the study as a whole: By one year post-transplant, T-cell counts and diversity largely arose from T cells that were newly produced. After transplant, high TCRbeta diversity at day 60 in some patients arose from surviving recipient T cells and thymic progenitors.

The chain recombines TRBV15 with TRBJ2-2; 8 bases are a match to TRBD1. The sample in question was PBMCs, mostly from graft donor cells, obtained 360 days after TCRalphabeta/CD19-depleted stem cell transplant. This clonotype was obtained from a male patient younger than 18 who had a stem cell transplant for acute myeloid leukemia, so the T cells may come from the graft donor. CDR3 sequence (DNA): TGTGCCACCAGCAGATGGCAGGCAGGGGGCGCCGGGGAGCTGTTTTTT. Translation gives CATSRWQAGGAGELFF. The complete variable domain, with remaining parts taken from reference TRBV15 and TRBJ2-2, reads DAMVIQNPRYQVTQFGKPVTLSCSQTLNHNVMYWYQQKSSQAPKLLFHYYDKDFNNEADTPDNFQSRRPNTSFCFLDIRSPGLGDTAMYLCATSRWQAGGAGELFFGEGSRLTVL.